This is a list of T cell receptor beta chains from one sample in a study of cytomegalovirus exposure and HLA in healthy donors. Libraries were prepared by immunoSEQ multiplex PCR; TCRdb keeps only in-frame clonotypes and omits some of them. The data hold around 180,000 clones, with 84% observed a single time. The source material was PBMCs. The receptors were sampled from a boy under 18 in good health and CMV-seronegative. The CDR3 runs from the conserved cysteine through the conserved F or W. The D gene is left open where the match is weak. Clone size, where shown, is once, few, many, or a class for clones that have expanded.

V gene	D gene	CDR3 length	J gene	clone size	CDR3 protein	CDR3 DNA
TRBV6-5	.	15	TRBJ1-5	once	CASSYPGLVSQPQHF	TGTGCCAGCAGTTACCCTGGGCTGGTAAGTCAGCCCCAGCATTTT
TRBV27	TRBD1	14	TRBJ1-2	.	CASSSQGGTDGYTF	TGTGCCAGCAGCTCACAGGGGGGGACTGATGGCTACACCTTC
TRBV5-1	.	16	TRBJ2-2	.	CASSWKGEGSTGELFF	TGCGCCAGCAGCTGGAAGGGGGAGGGGAGTACCGGGGAGCTGTTTTTT
TRBV28	.	16	TRBJ1-6	.	CASRRGGSSYNSPLHF	TGTGCCAGCAGGCGCGGGGGGAGCTCCTATAATTCACCCCTCCACTTT
TRBV11-2	TRBD2	15	TRBJ2-7	.	CASSLFPSGVREQYF	TGTGCCAGCAGCTTATTCCCTAGCGGGGTGCGCGAGCAGTACTTC
TRBV5-4	.	15	TRBJ2-5	.	CASSLGESNQETQYF	TGTGCCAGCAGCTTGGGTGAAAGCAACCAAGAGACCCAGTACTTC
TRBV19	TRBD1	12	TRBJ1-1	.	CATRQGGTEAFF	TGTGCCACCCGACAGGGGGGAACTGAAGCTTTCTTT
TRBV6-4	TRBD1	13	TRBJ2-7	.	CASSMDRGYEQYF	TGTGCCAGCAGTATGGACAGGGGTTACGAGCAGTACTTC
TRBV2	TRBD1	15	TRBJ2-7	.	CASSDRDRGREEQYF	TGTGCCAGCAGTGACCGGGACAGGGGGCGTGAGGAGCAGTACTTC
TRBV6-4	TRBD2	14	TRBJ2-3	.	CASSGGLATDTQYF	TGTGCCAGCAGTGGGGGACTAGCCACAGATACGCAGTATTTT
TRBV27	TRBD1	15	TRBJ2-5	once	CASTKTGGRAETQYF	TGTGCCAGCACTAAAACAGGGGGCCGGGCGGAGACCCAGTACTTC
TRBV7-9	.	14	TRBJ2-7	.	CASSLPGAAYEQYF	TGTGCCAGCAGCTTACCAGGGGCTGCCTACGAGCAGTACTTC
TRBV9	.	16	TRBJ2-1	.	CASSVTGTSTYNEQFF	TGTGCCAGCAGCGTAACCGGGACTTCCACTTACAATGAGCAGTTCTTC
TRBV11-3	TRBD2	18	TRBJ2-1	.	CASSPNSLTSGNYNEQFF	TGTGCCAGCAGCCCAAACTCACTGACTAGCGGGAACTACAATGAGCAGTTCTTC
TRBV6-1	TRBD2	16	TRBJ2-7	once	CASSGYYSGSSYEQYF	TGTGCCAGCAGTGGATATTATAGCGGGAGTTCGTACGAGCAGTACTTC